Below, one T cell receptor beta chain is given with its context. Its specificity is not known. At approximately 300,000 cells each, triplicate sorts were carried out for each CD8+ T cell subset. UMI-labeled TRB cDNA libraries were prepared by 5' RACE. From the 5' RACE reads, TCRdb lists one entry per CDR3 protein and no DNA. This repertoire includes roughly 50,000 distinct CDR3 sequences. This entry is derived from a study of CXCR3-negative and CXCR3-positive naive CD8 T cells. Germline V CDR1 and CDR2: SQVTM, ANQGSEA. The CDR3 is 14 amino acids. Study-level points and caveats: TRB CDR3 properties served as the basis for inferring TCR strength, and surface CD5 was comparable between naive subsets. Both naive subsets had comparably high diversity; memory CD8+ cells much lower. TRBV-TRBJ usage was similar across naive CXCR3 subsets but distinct in memory cells.

This TCR came from a human donor in good health. Some clones in this sample may be carry-over from other donors' samples. The chain recombines TRBV29-1 with TRBJ2-3; TCRdb proposes TRBD2, but this gene call is untestable without DNA. Material for sequencing was memory CD8+ T cells from blood. CDR3 region: CSVEDIAGVDTQYF.